The 32 T cell receptor beta chains reported below all come from one sample, sequenced in a study of neurological immune-mediated disorders. TCRdb analysed the 5' RACE reads with MiXCR anew, one entry per CDR3 protein. The table has 60,000 to 85,000 distinct CDR3 sequences, 5.2% seen once. Sequencing was done on a sample of PBMCs. The receptors stem from a man between 18 and 29 years old with multiple sclerosis.

At least ten counts were recorded for this clonotype. One end of the junction is discordant with germline, which a read error may explain. J is TRBJ1-6 and V is TRBV9; unclear D gene. The CDR3 is 14 amino acids. CDR1 is SGDLS and CDR2 is YYNGEE in the germline V gene. The CDR3 is CASSVSLDNSPLNF. The CDR3 DNA reads as TGTGCCAGCAGCGTAAGCCTGGATAATTCACCCCTCAACTTT.

There are many counts of this clonotype. V and J are TRBV20-1 and TRBJ2-1; TRBD2 matches 15 bases. The CDR3 is 15 residues long. Trimming took 5 bases from V and 4 from J; bases not matched to a gene: 3. CDR1 and CDR2 from the germline V gene are DFQATT and SNEGSKA (reference sequence). DNA of the CDR3: TGCAGTGCTCTAGGACTAGCGGGAGGGTACAATGAGCAGTTCTTC. This gives the protein CSALGLAGGYNEQFF.

In its sample, this clonotype was seen many times. The J gene is TRBJ2-7, the V gene TRBV7-8; D gene uncertain. The CDR3 extends over 14 amino acids. Trimming removed 0 bases from V and 3 bases from J, with 9 bases in between. Germline V CDR1 and CDR2: SGHVS, FQNEAQ. This chain's CDR3 is CASSLADSGYEQYF. CDR3 in DNA: TGTGCCAGCAGCTTAGCCGACTCGGGCTACGAGCAGTACTTC. Complete variable domain (other parts from reference TRBV7-8 and TRBJ2-7): GAGVSQSPRYKVAKRGQDVALRCDPISGHVSLFWYQQALGQGPEFLTYFQNEAQLDKSGLPSDRFFAERPEGSVSTLKIQRTQQEDSAVYLCASSLADSGYEQYFGPGTRLTVT.

This clonotype has a count of ten or more. The rearrangement joins TRBV5-5 to TRBJ2-6; the D is unclear. In germline, CDR1 is SGHKS, CDR2 YYEKEE (reference sequence). V lost 4 bases, J lost 0 bases, and 8 bases lay in between. This CDR3 spans 15 amino acids. The DNA for the CDR3 is TGTGCCAGCAGCCAGCTCGGCTCTGGGGCCAACGTCCTGACTTTC. Protein: CASSQLGSGANVLTF. Filled out from reference TRBV5-5 and TRBJ2-6, the complete variable domain reads DAGVTQSPTHLIKTRGQQVTLRCSPISGHKSVSWYQQVLGQGPQFIFQYYEKEERGRGNFPDRFSARQFPNYSSELNVNALLLGDSALYLCASSQLGSGANVLTFGAGSRLTVL.

This clonotype has at least ten counts. This chain links TRBV10-3 with TRBJ2-3; the match to TRBD2 covers 9 bases. This CDR3 is built from 14 residues. Looked up from germline, CDR1 is ENHRY and CDR2 is SYGVKD. V was clipped by 8 bases and J by 3 bases; unmatched bases: 6. DNA of the CDR3: TGTGCCATCGGGGGAGCGGGGGGTACAGATACGCAGTATTTT. This encodes CAIGGAGGTDTQYF.

This clonotype was seen repeatedly, ten times or more. The CDR3 reads CSCREVEAFF. CDR3 in DNA: TGCAGTTGCCGGGAGGTTGAAGCTTTCTTT. The chain couples TRBV29-1 to TRBJ1-1; D call uncertain. The CDR3 spans 10 residues. The germline gives CDR1 SQVTM, CDR2 ANQGSEA.

Ten or more counts support this clonotype. The chain carries TRBV20-1 and TRBJ2-1; 10 positions agree with TRBD2. Losses at the gene ends were 1 base for V and 5 bases for J; bases not matched to a gene: 8. Per the germline V gene, CDR1 is DFQATT and CDR2 is SNEGSKA (reference sequence). CDR3 length: 16 amino acids. The CDR3: CSARAFSGGADNEQFF. DNA of the CDR3: TGCAGTGCTAGAGCTTTCAGCGGGGGGGCGGACAATGAGCAGTTCTTC.

This clonotype showed up many times. The CDR3: CASSLRYGGVDTGELFF. The CDR3 DNA reads as TGCGCCAGCAGCCTAAGATACGGGGGAGTGGATACCGGGGAGCTGTTTTTT. The chain has TRBV5-1 and TRBJ2-2; D possibly corresponds to TRBD2 (6 bases). Germline V gives CDR1 SGHRS, CDR2 YFSETQ. This CDR3 region has 17 residues. V was trimmed by 4 bases and J by 5 bases, leaving 21 bases between them.

This clonotype was counted ten times or more. This chain connects TRBV20-1 to TRBJ2-5; 12 bases agree with TRBD2. The length of the CDR3 is 15 residues. V lost 6 bases to trimming and J lost 2 bases; unmatched junction nucleotides: 7. CDR1 and CDR2 from the germline V gene are DFQATT and SNEGSKA (reference sequence). The CDR3 spells CSAYTGTSGQETQYF. CDR3 bases: TGCAGTGCATACACCGGGACTAGCGGGCAAGAGACCCAGTACTTC.

This clonotype has ten or more counts. The rearrangement joins TRBV12-3 or TRBV12-4 to TRBJ2-4, with TRBD2 as a possible D gene (6 bases). The CDR3 covers 14 residues. V lost 2 bases and J 6 bases, leaving 11 bases between the germline ends. CDR3 loop: CASSLLGLVNIQYF. As DNA, the CDR3 is TGTGCCAGCAGTTTATTGGGACTGGTAAACATTCAGTACTTC.

This clonotype was recorded at least ten times. This CDR3 is CASSLRRSSIYEQFF. The CDR3 DNA is TGTGCCAGCAGCTTAAGGCGGAGTAGTATCTATGAGCAGTTCTTC. The chain employs TRBV7-3 and TRBJ2-1, with D unclear. The CDR3 is 15 residues long. Trimming pared 1 base from V and 8 bases from J, leaving 15 bases between. Germline values: CDR1 SGHTA, CDR2 FQGTGA.

To note about this clonotype: At one boundary the junction diverges from the germline segment, which might be a read error. CDR3 sequence reads: CASSPRGGSGSGAKVLTF. The CDR3 nucleotides are TGTGCCAGCAGCCCCCGGGGGGGGAGCGGCTCTGGGGCCAAAGTCCTGACTTTC. The chain couples TRBV7-6 to TRBJ2-6, with 8 bases identical to TRBD2. Germline V lookup: CDR1 SGHVS, CDR2 FNYEAQ. The CDR3 is made up of 18 amino acids.

This clonotype was found many times. This chain uses TRBV24-1 with TRBJ2-2; D might be TRBD1 (6 bases). This CDR3 has 16 residues. CDR1 and CDR2 from the germline V gene are KGHDR and SFDVKD. Trimming removed 1 base from V and 6 bases from J, with 14 bases in between. CDR3 in amino acids: CATSDFRHRAPGELFF. The DNA of the CDR3 is TGTGCCACCAGTGATTTCCGGCACAGGGCCCCCGGGGAGCTGTTTTTT.

This clonotype was detected many times. The J gene is TRBJ2-2, the V gene TRBV20-1; the match to TRBD2 covers 8 bases. The trim removed 0 bases at V and 3 bases at J, leaving 3 bases unmatched. The V gene's germline CDR1 is DFQATT and CDR2 SNEGSKA (reference sequence). The CDR3 is made up of 15 amino acids. The CDR3 spells CSAREVAGYTGELFF. The CDR3, as DNA: TGCAGTGCTAGAGAAGTAGCGGGGTACACCGGGGAGCTGTTTTTT.

The table lists this clonotype with many counts. This chain connects TRBV20-1 to TRBJ2-2; 10 bases are a match to TRBD1. The ends lost 0 bases at V and 2 bases at J; junction bases unmatched: 12. The germline V gene encodes CDR1 DFQATT and CDR2 SNEGSKA (reference sequence). The CDR3 extends over 19 amino acids. The CDR3 region has the DNA TGCAGTGCTAGAGATTCCGCCCCGGGACAGGGGTTTAACACCGGGGAGCTGTTTTTT. Its translation is CSARDSAPGQGFNTGELFF.

The sample holds many counts of this clonotype. This chain connects TRBV3-1 to TRBJ2-3; TRBD1 matches 7 bases. Trimming took 4 bases from V and 6 from J; bases not matched to a gene: 16. Germline CDR1 and CDR2: LGHDT and YNNKEL (reference sequence). This CDR3 spans 17 amino acids. CDR3 residues: CASSLSSDRVVSDTQYF. The CDR3 coding sequence is TGTGCCAGCAGCCTCAGTTCCGACAGGGTAGTGAGCGATACGCAGTATTTT.

The sample holds many counts of this clonotype. The chain carries TRBV27 and TRBJ2-7, with TRBD1 matching 11 bases. The CDR3 sequence is 15 residues long. Losses at the gene ends were 2 bases for V and 3 bases for J; bases not matched to a gene: 3. The germline CDR1 and CDR2 sequences are MNHEY and SMNVEV (reference sequence). CDR3 region: CASSLVGQGGYEQYF. The CDR3 DNA sequence: TGTGCCAGCAGTTTAGTGGGACAGGGGGGCTACGAGCAGTACTTC.

The rearrangement uses TRBV5-1 and TRBJ2-1; 7 positions match TRBD1. CDR1 is SGHRS, CDR2 YFSETQ, per germline. The CDR3 runs to 12 residues. The V segment lost 0 bases and the J segment 14 bases; nucleotides outside the gene matches: 5. The CDR3 DNA follows: TGCGCCAGCAGCTTGGCCGGGCAGGGGGAGTTCTTC. Residues: CASSLAGQGEFF.

In its sample, this clonotype was seen a few times. This may arise from a read error, as a much more abundant clone is one base away. The chain uses TRBV7-8 and TRBJ2-3; the D gene is possibly TRBD1 (5 bases). Trimming removed 5 bases from V and 4 bases from J, with 16 bases in between. Germline CDR1 is SGHVS and CDR2 is FQNEAQ. CDR3 length: 15 residues. The DNA of the CDR3 is TGTGCCAGCAGCGTCAGGGCTAGATATTCAGATACGCAGTATTTT. Its translation: CASSVRARYSDTQYF.

This clonotype was seen only a few times. The chain links TRBV11-2 to TRBJ1-1; 8 bases match TRBD1. The V and J ends lost 6 bases and 4 bases, in that order; junction bases with no gene match: 10. Looked up from germline, CDR1 is SGHAT and CDR2 is FQNNGV. The CDR3 covers 15 residues. The CDR3 is CASSYLQGAGTEAFF. The DNA for the CDR3 is TGTGCCAGCAGTTACCTTCAGGGGGCGGGCACTGAAGCTTTCTTT.

This clonotype was picked up many times. CDR3 in DNA: TGCAGCGTTGAATTGCCCCTTAGCACAGATACGCAGTATTTT. Translating it yields CSVELPLSTDTQYF. The gene calls are TRBV29-1 and TRBJ2-3; D gene unclear. CDR3 length: 14 amino acids. Germline CDR1 reads SQVTM; CDR2 reads ANQGSEA. The V gene lost 2 bases and the J gene lost 0 bases, with 9 bases spanning the gap.

This clonotype appeared many times. J is TRBJ1-2 and V is TRBV19; 7 nucleotides line up with TRBD1. J gave up 7 bases and V 6 bases, and 17 bases lay outside the gene matches. Germline V gene lookup returns CDR1 LNHDA and CDR2 SQIVND (reference sequence). The CDR3 length is 16 residues. Here the CDR3 reads CASSQGGGTGSGGYTF. In DNA form, the CDR3 reads TGTGCCAGTAGCCAGGGGGGCGGCACGGGGTCCGGTGGCTACACCTTC.

This clonotype was counted at least ten times. The chain uses TRBV5-1 and TRBJ2-7; the match to TRBD1 covers 10 bases. V was pared by 4 bases and J by 6 bases, with 1 base of the junction left unmatched. The CDR3 consists of 12 residues. Germline CDR1 and CDR2: SGHRS and YFSETQ. CDR3 DNA: TGCGCCAGCAGCCGGGACAGGGGCGAGCAGTACTTC. Its translation is CASSRDRGEQYF.

This clonotype was seen many times. The chain couples TRBV30 to TRBJ2-7, with D possibly being TRBD2 (6 bases). The CDR3 is 12 residues long. From germline, CDR1 is GTSNPN and CDR2 SVGIG (reference sequence). V lost 7 bases and J 7 bases, leaving 17 bases between the germline ends. The CDR3, as DNA: TGTGCCTCGGGGACTTGGGGTCGGGAGCAGTACTTC. Amino acids: CASGTWGREQYF.

This clonotype was observed many times. V usage is TRBV20-1 and J usage is TRBJ2-7, with 7 bases matching TRBD2. The J segment lost 0 bases and the V segment lost 0 bases, leaving 5 bases of the junction unmatched. Germline-derived CDR1 and CDR2 are DFQATT and SNEGSKA (reference sequence). This CDR3 comprises 15 residues. The CDR3 is CSARDLAENSYEQYF. In DNA form, the CDR3 reads TGCAGTGCTAGAGATCTAGCGGAGAACTCCTACGAGCAGTACTTC.

This clonotype was recorded many times. The chain joins TRBV6-4 to TRBJ1-1; D perhaps matches TRBD1 (5 bases). In germline, CDR1 is MRHNA, CDR2 SNTAGT. Trimming cost V 6 bases and J 0 bases, with 8 bases left between them. This CDR3 contains 13 residues. The CDR3 DNA follows: TGTGCCAGCAGAAGACAGATGAACACTGAAGCTTTCTTT. This sequence encodes CASRRQMNTEAFF.

This clonotype has ten or more counts. V gene TRBV20-1 combines with J gene TRBJ2-1; 9 positions match TRBD1. Trimming at V came to 0 bases and at J to 6 bases, leaving 6 bases not matched to a gene. Germline CDR1 DFQATT, CDR2 SNEGSKA (reference sequence). The CDR3 contains 15 residues. CDR3 region: CSARDRQGVRNEQFF. The DNA of the CDR3 is TGCAGTGCTAGAGATCGACAGGGGGTCCGCAATGAGCAGTTCTTC.

This clonotype was detected ten times or more. CDR3 nucleotides: TGTGCCAGCAGTCCCGGGGGGGGTAGATACGAGCAGTACTTC. Encoded protein: CASSPGGGRYEQYF. The V gene is TRBV28, the J gene TRBJ2-7; 8 bases fit TRBD2. The CDR3 is 14 residues long. Trimming took 5 bases from V and 4 from J; bases not matched to a gene: 7. CDR1 is MDHEN and CDR2 is SYDVKM in the germline V gene.

This clonotype was recorded at least ten times. V and J are TRBV20-1 and TRBJ2-3, with D perhaps TRBD2 (6 bases). The germline V and J ends were trimmed by 7 bases and 1 base, with 12 bases remaining between them. Per the germline V gene, CDR1 is DFQATT and CDR2 is SNEGSKA (reference sequence). This CDR3 has 13 residues. CDR3 residues: CSGVDYRTDTQYF. The CDR3 nucleotides read TGCAGTGGCGTGGACTACCGCACAGATACGCAGTATTTT.

This clonotype was counted at least ten times. The J gene is TRBJ1-6, the V gene TRBV7-2; D might be TRBD1 (5 bases). Trimming stripped 1 base from V and 9 bases from J, with 10 bases between. This CDR3 is 14 amino acids long. In germline, CDR1 is SGHTA, CDR2 FQGNSA. CDR3 nucleotide sequence: TGTGCCAGCAGCTTAGTTCGGGGGAGTTCACCCCTCCACTTT. Protein: CASSLVRGSSPLHF.

In this sample, this clonotype turned up many times. V and J are TRBV9 and TRBJ1-5, with 7 nucleotides matching TRBD1. The V gene's germline CDR1 is SGDLS and CDR2 YYNGEE. The V gene end was trimmed by 4 bases and the J gene end by 1 base; junction bases not matched to a gene: 8. The CDR3 covers 16 residues. CDR3 sequence reads: CASSSGAGGSNQPQHF. The CDR3 region has the DNA TGTGCCAGCAGCTCCGGCGCAGGGGGAAGCAATCAGCCCCAGCATTTT.

This clonotype was seen repeatedly, ten times or more. The chain carries TRBV20-1 and TRBJ1-2; 8 nucleotides line up with TRBD1. Unmatched junction bases numbered 7, after V lost 3 bases and J lost 4 bases. This CDR3 comprises 14 residues. The germline gives CDR1 DFQATT, CDR2 SNEGSKA (reference sequence). DNA for the CDR3: TGCAGTGCTAGTGACAGGGGAAGGGCCTATGGCTACACCTTC. It encodes CSASDRGRAYGYTF.